The rows below give T cell receptor beta chains drawn from one sample of a study of human T cells and chemical hapten exposure. MiXCR was run by TCRdb on the RACE reads, yielding one entry per CDR3 protein. The table lists roughly 81,000 distinct CDR3 sequences, over 6.5% of them singletons, with about 2.5% in the top ten. Here the sequenced sample was whole blood, taken in connection with sensitization to the hapten diphenylcyclopropenone (DPC). Source of these receptors: a man aged 35 to 55 with alopecia areata. Some clones in this sample may be carry-over from other donors' samples. The CDR3 runs from the conserved cysteine through the conserved F or W. D genes are given only for firm matches. The size of a clone is reported for some rows only, either as once, few or many, or as a class for expanded clones.

. TRBJ2-1 . TRBV15 CATSSPPGWENNEQFF TGTGCCACCAGCAGTCCCCCCGGGTGGGAGAACAATGAGCAGTTCTTC
many TRBJ1-1 TRBD1 TRBV24-1 CATRTGGNTEAFF TGTGCCACCCGCACAGGGGGAAACACTGAAGCTTTCTTT
many TRBJ2-7 TRBD1 TRBV7-9 CASSSPDRGPYEQYF TGTGCCAGCAGCTCCCCGGACAGGGGGCCTTACGAGCAGTACTTC
. TRBJ2-7 TRBD2 TRBV19 CASSPRTSGSNEQYF TGTGCCAGTAGTCCCCGGACTAGCGGGAGCAACGAGCAGTACTTC
few TRBJ2-1 TRBD1 TRBV6-2/TRBV6-3 CASSYPGTGPDEQFF TGTGCCAGCAGTTACCCCGGGACAGGCCCCGATGAGCAGTTCTTC
many TRBJ1-1 . TRBV12-3/TRBV12-4 CASSLLRGAYTEAFF TGTGCCAGCAGTTTACTACGGGGGGCATATACTGAAGCTTTCTTT
many TRBJ2-7 . TRBV7-2 CASSLALGEAYEQYF TGTGCCAGCAGCTTAGCTTTGGGGGAGGCATACGAGCAGTACTTC
few TRBJ1-2 . TRBV12-3/TRBV12-4 CASSLFEGNYGYTF TGTGCCAGCAGTTTGTTCGAGGGGAACTATGGCTACACCTTC
many TRBJ1-1 TRBD1 TRBV5-1 CASSSGTGRTNTEAFF TGCGCCAGCAGCTCCGGGACAGGTCGAACGAACACTGAAGCTTTCTTT
few TRBJ1-3 . TRBV7-6 CASSPSALGRETGNTIYF TGTGCCAGCAGCCCCTCGGCATTAGGACGGGAGACAGGAAACACCATATATTTT
few TRBJ1-3 . TRBV12-3/TRBV12-4 CASSQTGVGNTIYF TGTGCCAGCAGCCAGACGGGGGTTGGAAACACCATATATTTT
. TRBJ2-5 . TRBV5-1 CASSLAPPGETQYF TGCGCCAGCAGCTTGGCCCCCCCGGGGGAGACCCAGTACTTC
many TRBJ1-5 . TRBV6-5 CASSLTVGQPQHF TGTGCCAGCAGCTTAACAGTGGGTCAGCCCCAGCATTTT
few TRBJ1-5 TRBD1 TRBV24-1 CATSDGDRRDQPQHF TGTGCCACCAGTGACGGGGACAGGAGAGATCAGCCCCAGCATTTT
. TRBJ2-3 . TRBV29-1 CSVAGRDTKVTQYF TGCAGCGTTGCGGGCAGGGACACCAAGGTGACGCAGTATTTT
many TRBJ2-3 TRBD2 TRBV6-2/TRBV6-3 CASSPGLGVITDTQYF TGTGCCAGCAGCCCGGGACTAGGGGTAATCACAGATACGCAGTATTTT
many TRBJ2-5 TRBD1 TRBV19 CASSILGGQGQETQYF TGTGCCAGTAGTATTCTCGGAGGACAGGGCCAAGAGACCCAGTACTTC
few TRBJ1-2 . TRBV6-6 CASSYSTWHGYTF TGTGCCAGCAGTTACTCGACGTGGCATGGCTACACCTTC
few TRBJ2-3 TRBD2 TRBV6-6 CASSKGTSGSSTDTQYF TGTGCCAGCAGTAAAGGGACTAGCGGGAGTAGCACAGATACGCAGTATTTT
. TRBJ2-7 TRBD2 TRBV20-1 CSARVFLAATYEQYF TGCAGTGCTAGAGTATTCCTAGCGGCTACCTACGAGCAGTACTTC
few TRBJ2-6 . TRBV7-8 CASSSVLRSGANVLTF TGTGCCAGCAGCTCAGTTCTCCGCTCGGGGGCCAACGTCCTGACTTTC
. TRBJ2-2 . TRBV6-4 CATRRPLTGELFF TGTGCCACCCGGAGGCCGCTCACCGGGGAGCTGTTTTTT
few TRBJ2-5 . TRBV6-2/TRBV6-3 CASSYSSVTQYF TGTGCCAGCAGTTACTCGAGCGTGACCCAGTACTTC
few TRBJ2-7 TRBD2 TRBV20-1 CSARIREGLYEQYF TGCAGTGCTAGAATACGGGAGGGCCTTTACGAGCAGTACTTC
. TRBJ1-1 . TRBV28 CASSLTDTEAFF TGTGCCAGCAGTTTAACAGACACTGAAGCTTTCTTT
many TRBJ2-1 . TRBV7-2 CASRPTLPGNEQFF TGTGCCAGCAGACCCACCCTCCCCGGGAATGAGCAGTTCTTC
many TRBJ2-1 TRBD2 TRBV12-3/TRBV12-4 CASSPTSGGQFF TGTGCCAGCAGTCCCACTAGCGGGGGTCAGTTCTTC
. TRBJ1-2 TRBD1 TRBV12-3/TRBV12-4 CASSSPTGYGYTF TGTGCCAGCAGTTCTCCGACAGGGTATGGCTACACCTTC
many TRBJ1-1 . TRBV30 CAWSQQGSTEAFF TGTGCCTGGAGCCAACAAGGCAGCACTGAAGCTTTCTTT
few TRBJ2-7 TRBD1 TRBV20-1 CSAPDRSSYEQYF TGCAGTGCCCCGGACAGGAGCTCCTACGAGCAGTACTTC
. TRBJ1-5 TRBD1 TRBV15 CATSFGQGNQPQHF TGTGCCACCAGCTTTGGACAGGGAAATCAGCCCCAGCATTTT